Following are 18 T cell receptor beta chains from one sample sequenced in a study of blood T cell repertoires in COVID-19. Generated by immunoSEQ multiplex PCR, the TCRdb table keeps only in-frame clones and is missing some. The top ten hold just over 7% of the sample, which has under 300,000 clones, roughly 87% seen once. Input material: peripheral blood. These receptors were taken from a man aged 55 to 70 who had recovered from COVID-19.

The gene calls are TRBV11-3 and TRBJ2-3; possible D gene TRBD2, 5 bases. CDR3 length: 14 amino acids. CDR1 and CDR2 (germline): SGHNT, YENEEA. Trimming left V 5 bases short and J 2 bases short, with 11 bases between. The CDR3 spells CASSIRGNTDTQYF. As DNA, the CDR3 is TGTGCCAGCAGCATCCGGGGTAACACAGATACGCAGTATTTT.

V usage is TRBV11-3 and J usage is TRBJ2-2; 8 positions match TRBD1. The CDR3 has 16 amino acids. In germline, CDR1 is SGHNT, CDR2 YENEEA. Losses at the gene ends were 0 bases for V and 5 bases for J; bases not matched to a gene: 5. CDR3 DNA: TGTGCCAGCAGCTTAGATTTCAGGGGGCAGACCGGGGAGCTGTTTTTT. It is translated as CASSLDFRGQTGELFF.

As concerns this clone: The sample contains more than one DNA sequence encoding this CDR3. This chain joins TRBV30 and TRBJ1-2; 8 nucleotides align to TRBD1. Germline V CDR1 and CDR2: GTSNPN, SVGIG (reference sequence). This CDR3 has 12 residues. With 5 bases clipped from V and 1 base from J, the junction kept 0 bases outside the gene matches. The CDR3 DNA is TGTGCCTGGGGGACAGGTAACTATGGCTACACCTTC. Translating it yields CAWGTGNYGYTF.

The chain recombines TRBV20-1 with TRBJ2-7; D is unclear. The CDR3 totals 11 residues. Between the trimmed V and J ends, which lost 5 bases and 4 bases, there was a span of 9 bases. The germline gives CDR1 DFQATT, CDR2 SNEGSKA (reference sequence). CDR3 DNA: TGCAGTGCTGGCCAGTTATACGAGCAGTACTTC. Its protein product is CSAGQLYEQYF.

The J gene is TRBJ2-7, the V gene TRBV3-1 (or the pseudogene TRBV3-2); 8 positions match TRBD2. Germline-derived CDR1 and CDR2 are LGHDT and YNNKEL (reference sequence). The CDR3 is made up of 16 amino acids. Unmatched junction bases numbered 13, after V lost 5 bases and J lost 4 bases. CDR3 nucleotide sequence: TGTGCCAGCAGCAAAGGCCCCCAGCGGGGGTCGTACGAGCAGTACGTC. The encoded protein is CASSKGPQRGSYEQYV.

CDR3 bases: TGTGCCAGCAGCTCGGCGGGGCGGGGAATGGACGAGCAGTACTTC. Protein product: CASSSAGRGMDEQYF. The chain joins TRBV7-2 to TRBJ2-7, with D possibly TRBD2 on 6 matching bases. Germline CDR1 SGHTA, CDR2 FQGNSA. V lost 4 bases and J lost 5, with 18 bases in between. This CDR3 is built from 15 residues.

This chain connects TRBV13 to TRBJ2-7; TRBD2 agrees at 10 bases. Losses at the gene ends were 1 base for V and 4 bases for J; bases not matched to a gene: 7. Per the germline V gene, CDR1 is PRHDT and CDR2 is FYEKMQ (reference sequence). This CDR3 has 16 residues. CDR3 region: CASSLVAASGGYEQYV. DNA of the CDR3: TGTGCCAGCAGCTTAGTTGCGGCTAGCGGGGGATACGAGCAGTACGTC.

This rearrangement joins TRBV25-1 to TRBJ1-3; a possible D gene is TRBD1 (5 bases). Trimming shortened V by 9 bases and J by 8 bases, and 26 bases separated the two germline ends. Germline V lookup: CDR1 MGHDK, CDR2 SYGVNS. The CDR3 runs 16 residues. CDR3 in amino acids: CARLKLRALTWDTIYF. In DNA form, the CDR3 reads TGTGCCAGATTAAAACTCAGGGCGCTCACCTGGGACACCATATATTTT.

This chain links TRBV5-1 with TRBJ1-2; TRBD1 is a possible D gene (6 bases). Trimming took 1 base from V and 7 from J, leaving 14 bases between them. The CDR3 spans 14 residues. The germline V gene encodes CDR1 SGHRS and CDR2 YFSETQ. CDR3 amino acids: CASSLSHRVLGYTF. As DNA, the CDR3 is TGCGCCAGCAGCTTGAGTCACAGGGTTCTTGGCTACACCTTC.

CDR3 loop: CATRGQGLGEKLFF. The CDR3 DNA reads as TGTGCCACCAGGGGACAGGGACTTGGGGAAAAACTGTTTTTT. The rearrangement links TRBV24-1 to TRBJ1-4, with 9 bases that match TRBD1. J was trimmed by 8 bases and V by 7 bases; bases with no gene match: 7. This CDR3 region has 14 residues. Germline CDR1 KGHDR, CDR2 SFDVKD.

The chain is built from TRBV3-1 (or the pseudogene TRBV3-2) and TRBJ1-2; D gene uncertain. The CDR3 runs to 14 residues. Looked up from germline, CDR1 is LGHDT and CDR2 is YNNKEL (reference sequence). Trimming pared 0 bases from V and 1 base from J, leaving 6 bases between. CDR3 sequence (DNA): TGTGCCAGCAGCCAAGACCGCTATAACTATGGCTACACCTTC. Its protein is CASSQDRYNYGYTF.

The V gene is TRBV2, the J gene TRBJ2-2, with 13 bases lining up with TRBD2. J lost 2 bases, V lost 8 bases, and 8 bases had no gene match. The CDR3 spans 17 residues. Per germline, CDR1 SNHLY and CDR2 FYNNEI. The CDR3 protein is CASGLAGAEYNTGELFF. The CDR3 nucleotides are TGTGCCAGCGGACTAGCGGGGGCCGAATATAACACCGGGGAGCTGTTTTTT.

The rearrangement links TRBV6-5 to TRBJ2-4; possible D gene TRBD1, 6 bases. The CDR3 runs to 15 residues. Trimming took off 5 bases at V and 1 base at J, with 12 bases between the two ends. The germline gives CDR1 MNHEY, CDR2 SVGAGI. The CDR3 loop reads CASSQQGIAKNIQYF. The CDR3 DNA sequence: TGTGCCAGCAGTCAGCAGGGGATCGCCAAAAACATTCAGTACTTC.

In the case of this clone: The junction shows a germline mismatch at one end, possibly a read error. The chain uses TRBV19 and TRBJ1-5; D may be TRBD1 (5 bases). The CDR3 is made up of 13 amino acids. Germline V gene lookup returns CDR1 LNHDA and CDR2 SQIVND (reference sequence). Here the CDR3 DNA reads TGTGCCAGTATAGACAGAGGCAACCAGCCCCAGCATTTT. Residues: CASIDRGNQPQHF.

The chain couples TRBV19 to TRBJ1-3; 7 positions match TRBD1. Germline V gene data show CDR1 as LNHDA and CDR2 as SQIVND (reference sequence). The CDR3 totals 15 residues. V lost 5 bases to trimming and J lost 0 bases; unmatched junction nucleotides: 4. The CDR3: CASSPDRSSGNTIYF. The CDR3 coding sequence is TGTGCCAGTAGTCCGGACAGGAGCTCTGGAAACACCATATATTTT. The full variable domain, completed using reference TRBV19 and TRBJ1-3, is DGGITQSPKYLFRKEGQNVTLSCEQNLNHDAMYWYRQDPGQGLRLIYYSQIVNDFQKGDIAEGYSVSREKKESFPLTVTSAQKNPTAFYLCASSPDRSSGNTIYFGEGSWLTVV.

The chain has TRBV5-5 and TRBJ2-1; no clear D. This CDR3 has 17 amino acids. The germline gives CDR1 SGHKS, CDR2 YYEKEE (reference sequence). Deletions cut 0 bases from V and 3 bases from J, with 16 bases between. Written as DNA, the CDR3 is TGTGCCAGCAGCTTGGTGGTTGGTGGTGGAGTCTACAATGAGCAGTTCTTC. It translates to CASSLVVGGGVYNEQFF.

The CDR3 bases are TGTGCCAGCAGCCAAGATCCCATGAACTATGGCTACACCTTC. Translating it yields CASSQDPMNYGYTF. V and J are TRBV3-1 (or the pseudogene TRBV3-2) and TRBJ1-2; D is uncertain. V was pared by 0 bases and J by 2 bases, with 7 bases between. Germline V lookup: CDR1 LGHDT, CDR2 YNNKEL (reference sequence). The CDR3 is 14 residues long.

The chain recombines TRBV25-1 with TRBJ1-4, with D hard to call. Trimming shortened V by 4 bases and J by 8 bases, and 11 bases separated the two germline ends. The CDR3 loop spans 13 amino acids. Looked up from germline, CDR1 is MGHDK and CDR2 is SYGVNS. The CDR3 DNA reads as TGTGCCAGCAGTGTACAAGGGAGGGAAAAACTGTTTTTT. This translates into CASSVQGREKLFF. Full variable domain (remainder filled in from reference TRBV25-1 and TRBJ1-4): EADIYQTPRYLVIGTGKKITLECSQTMGHDKMYWYQQDPGMELHLIHYSYGVNSTEKGDLSSESTVSRIRTEHFPLTLESARPSHTSQYLCASSVQGREKLFFGSGTQLSVL.